This T cell receptor beta chain was sequenced for a study of cytomegalovirus exposure and HLA in healthy donors. Study at large: There were under 130 million unique TCR beta sequences, drawn from around 180 million T cells, in an earlier analysis. The study placed 70% to 90% of its roughly 400 genotyped donors in the Caucasian-associated ancestry cluster.

Regarding the study as a whole: A classifier reportedly called cytomegalovirus status with high sensitivity and specificity. As a later analysis showed, several of the most significant clusters appeared to be linked to common viral pathogens.

Worth noting for this clone: As yet, its antigen is unknown.

The study ran its PCR with 60 Vbeta and 13 Jbeta primers. Generated by immunoSEQ multiplex PCR, the TCRdb table keeps only in-frame clones and is missing some. The repertoire holds around 130,000 clones, with 80% as singletons. Sequenced material: PBMCs. The source of this sequence is a man under 40 in good health and CMV-seronegative.

The CDR3 loop is CASSPGRTGMPGANVLTF. CDR3 in DNA: TGTGCCAGCAGCCCAGGAAGAACGGGAATGCCTGGGGCCAACGTCCTGACTTTC. The V gene is TRBV11-3, the J gene TRBJ2-6; possibly TRBD2 for D (5 bases). Germline V lookup: CDR1 SGHNT, CDR2 YENEEA. Trimming cost V 5 bases and J 2 bases, with 19 bases left between them. This CDR3 is 18 amino acids long.